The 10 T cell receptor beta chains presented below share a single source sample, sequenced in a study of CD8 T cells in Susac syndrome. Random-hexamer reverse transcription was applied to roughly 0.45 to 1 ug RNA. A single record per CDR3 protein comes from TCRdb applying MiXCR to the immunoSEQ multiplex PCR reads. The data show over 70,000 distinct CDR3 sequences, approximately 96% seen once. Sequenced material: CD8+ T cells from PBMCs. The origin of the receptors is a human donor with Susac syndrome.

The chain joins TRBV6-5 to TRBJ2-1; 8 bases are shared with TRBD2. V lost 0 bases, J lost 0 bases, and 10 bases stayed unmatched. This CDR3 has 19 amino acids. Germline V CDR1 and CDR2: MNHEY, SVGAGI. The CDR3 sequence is CASSYSSSGPFSSYNEQFF. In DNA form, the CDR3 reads TGTGCCAGCAGTTACTCGTCTAGCGGGCCTTTTAGCTCCTACAATGAGCAGTTCTTC.

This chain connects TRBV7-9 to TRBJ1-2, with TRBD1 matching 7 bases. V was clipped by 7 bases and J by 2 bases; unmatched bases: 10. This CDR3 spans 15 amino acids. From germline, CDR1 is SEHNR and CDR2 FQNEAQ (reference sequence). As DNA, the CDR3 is TGTGCCAGCACTCCGGAGGACAGGCGAAACTATGGCTACACCTTC. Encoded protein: CASTPEDRRNYGYTF.

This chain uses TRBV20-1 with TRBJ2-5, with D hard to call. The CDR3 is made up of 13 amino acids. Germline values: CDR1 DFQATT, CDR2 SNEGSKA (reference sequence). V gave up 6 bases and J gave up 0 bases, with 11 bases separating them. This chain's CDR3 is CSATELNQETQYF. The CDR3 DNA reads TGCAGTGCCACGGAGCTTAACCAAGAGACCCAGTACTTC.

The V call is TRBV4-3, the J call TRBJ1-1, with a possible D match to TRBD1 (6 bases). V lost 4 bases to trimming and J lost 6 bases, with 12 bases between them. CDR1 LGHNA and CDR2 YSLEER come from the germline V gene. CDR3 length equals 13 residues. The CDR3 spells CASSLSAGAEAFF. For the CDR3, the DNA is TGCGCCAGCAGCCTTTCAGCAGGGGCTGAAGCTTTCTTT.

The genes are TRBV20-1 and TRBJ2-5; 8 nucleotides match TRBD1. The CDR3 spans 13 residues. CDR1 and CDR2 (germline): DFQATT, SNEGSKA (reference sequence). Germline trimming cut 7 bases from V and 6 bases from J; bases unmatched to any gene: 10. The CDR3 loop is CSVERTGRKTQYF. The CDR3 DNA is TGCAGTGTTGAGAGGACAGGGAGGAAGACCCAGTACTTC.

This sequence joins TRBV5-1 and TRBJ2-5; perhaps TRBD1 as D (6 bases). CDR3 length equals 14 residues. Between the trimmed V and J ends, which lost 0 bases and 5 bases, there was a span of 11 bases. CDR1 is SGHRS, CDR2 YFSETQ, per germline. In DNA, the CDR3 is TGCGCCAGCAGCTTGGGCACAGGGATGGAGACCCAGTACTTC. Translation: CASSLGTGMETQYF.

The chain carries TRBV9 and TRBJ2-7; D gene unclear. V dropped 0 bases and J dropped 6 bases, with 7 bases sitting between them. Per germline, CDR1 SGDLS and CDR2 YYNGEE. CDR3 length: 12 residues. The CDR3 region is CASSVEGFEQYF. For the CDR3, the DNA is TGTGCCAGCAGCGTAGAAGGGTTCGAGCAGTACTTC. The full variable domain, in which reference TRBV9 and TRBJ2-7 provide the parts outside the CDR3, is DSGVTQTPKHLITATGQRVTLRCSPRSGDLSVYWYQQSLDQGLQFLIQYYNGEERAKGNILERFSAQQFPDLHSELNLSSLELGDSALYFCASSVEGFEQYFGPGTRLTVT.

The CDR3 sequence: CASSWPRGETQYF. In DNA form, the CDR3 reads TGTGCCAGCAGCTGGCCGAGGGGAGAGACCCAGTACTTC. The chain uses TRBV7-9 and TRBJ2-5; D is tentatively TRBD1 or TRBD2 (5 bases each). The germline gives CDR1 SEHNR, CDR2 FQNEAQ (reference sequence). The CDR3 is 13 residues long. Between the trimmed V and J ends, which lost 4 bases and 4 bases, there was a span of 10 bases.

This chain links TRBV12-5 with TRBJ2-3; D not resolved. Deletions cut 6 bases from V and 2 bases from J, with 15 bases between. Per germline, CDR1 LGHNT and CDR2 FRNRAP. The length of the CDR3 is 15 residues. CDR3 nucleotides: TGTGCTAGTGGCCCCCCCCGAGTGACCACAGATACGCAGTATTTT. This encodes CASGPPRVTTDTQYF.

CDR3: CSAREGGIGSPLHF. For the CDR3, the DNA is TGCAGTGCTAGAGAGGGAGGGATAGGGTCACCCCTCCACTTT. This rearrangement joins TRBV20-1 to TRBJ1-6; D remains ambiguous. The V end was cut by 0 bases, the J end by 10 bases, with 13 bases between. The CDR3 loop spans 14 amino acids. Germline V gene data show CDR1 as DFQATT and CDR2 as SNEGSKA (reference sequence).